Presented here are 29 T cell receptor beta chains from one specimen sequenced in a study of PD-1 blockade in mismatch repair-deficient tumors. Sequencing used immunoSEQ multiplex PCR; TCRdb keeps in-frame clones, though not all of them. This sample has 95,000 to 150,000 clones; more than 85% occur once, and the top ten carry roughly 14%. The source material was peripheral blood, sampled 44 weeks after starting pembrolizumab. All receptors derive from an adult with mismatch repair-deficient cancer.

CDR3 in amino acids: CASSQDRGGKEFRSYEQYF. The CDR3, as DNA: TGCGCCAGCAGCCAAGATAGGGGAGGTAAGGAATTTAGATCCTACGAGCAGTACTTC. This chain links TRBV4-3 with TRBJ2-7, with D maybe TRBD2 (6 bases). The CDR3 extends over 19 amino acids. CDR1 LGHNA and CDR2 YSLEER come from the germline V gene. V lost 0 bases and J lost 1, with 22 bases in between.

The chain combines TRBV5-1 with TRBJ1-4, with D perhaps matching TRBD1 (5 bases). Germline V CDR1 and CDR2: SGHRS, YFSETQ. The CDR3 is 17 amino acids. The germline V and J ends were trimmed by 1 base and 8 bases, with 21 bases remaining between them. The CDR3 DNA reads TGCGCCAGCAGCTTGTTGGGGCCAACCAGGGAGAAGGAAAAACTGTTTTTT. It yields the protein CASSLLGPTREKEKLFF.

This clone was detected only a few times. The chain carries TRBV5-4 and TRBJ2-7; 10 nucleotides align to TRBD2. Losses at the gene ends were 4 bases for V and 7 bases for J; bases not matched to a gene: 11. The CDR3 contains 15 residues. Germline CDR1 SGHNT, CDR2 YYREEE (reference sequence). The CDR3 DNA reads as TGTGCCAGCAGCCCGCGGGCTAGCGGGAGTAGGGAGCAGTACTTC. This sequence encodes CASSPRASGSREQYF.

V gene TRBV10-3 combines with J gene TRBJ2-7; TRBD1 might be the D (5 bases). Per germline, CDR1 ENHRY and CDR2 SYGVKD. Trimming removed 0 bases from V and 7 bases from J, with 19 bases in between. The CDR3 totals 16 residues. Here the CDR3 DNA reads TGTGCCATCAGTGAGTCCGAGCAAGGGGCTCTTTGGGAGCAGTACTTC. Translated: CAISESEQGALWEQYF.

The J gene is TRBJ1-5, the V gene TRBV30, with a weak D call TRBD1 (6 bases). Trimming took off 3 bases at V and 3 bases at J, with 18 bases between the two ends. Germline CDR1 GTSNPN, CDR2 SVGIG (reference sequence). This CDR3 has 16 amino acids. The CDR3, as DNA: TGTGCCTGGAGCCCCACCGGCAGGGGTTCCAATCAGCCCCAGCATTTT. This codes for CAWSPTGRGSNQPQHF.

This chain connects TRBV30 to TRBJ1-1, with D unclear. CDR1 GTSNPN and CDR2 SVGIG come from the germline V gene (reference sequence). The germline V and J ends were trimmed by 1 base and 5 bases, with 11 bases remaining between them. This CDR3 has 13 residues. CDR3 bases: TGTGCCTGGAGTGCCTCCAGAGCAACTGAAGCTTTCTTT. Translated: CAWSASRATEAFF.

The chain couples TRBV7-2 to TRBJ2-6, with D perhaps matching TRBD1 (6 bases). The germline V gene encodes CDR1 SGHTA and CDR2 FQGNSA. The ends were cut back, 6 bases at V and 0 bases at J, with 18 bases in the middle. CDR3 length: 18 residues. CDR3 DNA: TGTGCCAGCAGGTTTAGAGCAGGGGCTTTCTCTGGGGCCAACGTCCTGACTTTC. This gives the protein CASRFRAGAFSGANVLTF.

The genes are TRBV7-8 and TRBJ1-5, with 7 bases fitting TRBD1. Germline CDR1 SGHVS, CDR2 FQNEAQ. The CDR3 runs 18 residues. V trimming: 4 bases; J trimming: 2 bases; junction bases outside the gene matches: 14. As DNA, the CDR3 is TGTGCCAGCAGCTCCGGAAGAGGGGGCAGGGGGGGCAATCAGCCCCAGCATTTT. Translated: CASSSGRGGRGGNQPQHF. The full variable domain, with the rest looked up from reference TRBV7-8 and TRBJ1-5, is GAGVSQSPRYKVAKRGQDVALRCDPISGHVSLFWYQQALGQGPEFLTYFQNEAQLDKSGLPSDRFFAERPEGSVSTLKIQRTQQEDSAVYLCASSSGRGGRGGNQPQHFGDGTRLSIL.

Turning to this clone: Within the sample, other DNA sequences also encode this same CDR3. This sequence joins TRBV5-1 and TRBJ2-7, with TRBD2 as a possible D gene (5 bases). The CDR3 spans 13 residues. V was shortened by 1 base and J by 4 bases, with 9 bases between the two germline ends. Germline V gene lookup returns CDR1 SGHRS and CDR2 YFSETQ. DNA for the CDR3: TGCGCCAGCAGCTTGCGTACGGGATACGAGCAGTACTTC. It encodes CASSLRTGYEQYF.

The chain combines TRBV7-6 with TRBJ2-1, with D possibly TRBD2 on 5 matching bases. The CDR3 has 12 amino acids. CDR1 SGHVS and CDR2 FNYEAQ come from the germline V gene. V dropped 3 bases and J dropped 7 bases, with 7 bases sitting between them. CDR3 coding DNA: TGTGCCAGCAGCTTTTCGGGGAATGAGCAGTTCTTC. It yields the protein CASSFSGNEQFF. Variable domain in full (rest from reference TRBV7-6 and TRBJ2-1): GAGVSQSPRYKVTKRGQDVALRCDPISGHVSLYWYRQALGQGPEFLTYFNYEAQQDKSGLPNDRFSAERPEGSISTLTIQRTEQRDSAMYRCASSFSGNEQFFGPGTRLTVL.

The chain uses TRBV11-2 and TRBJ1-1; unclear D gene. Germline loops: CDR1 SGHAT, CDR2 FQNNGV. The V and J ends lost 1 base and 11 bases respectively, with 2 bases between them. The CDR3 is 9 residues long. The chain's CDR3 is CASSLVAFF. The CDR3 nucleotides read TGTGCCAGCAGCTTAGTGGCTTTCTTT.

This clone was found once. This rearrangement joins TRBV9 to TRBJ2-1; D is undetermined. Trimming shortened V by 0 bases and J by 4 bases, and 8 bases separated the two germline ends. CDR3 length equals 14 residues. Germline V gives CDR1 SGDLS, CDR2 YYNGEE. The DNA of the CDR3 is TGTGCCAGCAGCGTAGACGCCGCTTACAATGAGCAGTTCTTC. It yields the protein CASSVDAAYNEQFF.

The V gene is TRBV5-1, the J gene TRBJ2-7; 11 bases align to TRBD1. J was trimmed by 7 bases and V by 4 bases; bases with no gene match: 7. The CDR3 runs 14 residues. Germline values: CDR1 SGHRS, CDR2 YFSETQ. CDR3 DNA: TGCGCCAGCAGCCCGAGGGACAGGGGGGGTGAGCAGTACTTC. Amino acid sequence: CASSPRDRGGEQYF.

This clone came up a few times. The rearrangement joins TRBV29-1 to TRBJ2-2; D is undetermined. From germline, CDR1 is SQVTM and CDR2 ANQGSEA. The CDR3 runs to 13 residues. V was trimmed by 4 bases and J by 3 bases, leaving 9 bases between them. CDR3 in amino acids: CSVGSVYTGELFF. The CDR3 DNA follows: TGCAGCGTTGGGTCCGTTTACACCGGGGAGCTGTTTTTT.

The rearrangement uses TRBV28 and TRBJ2-6; 8 bases match TRBD2. Germline loops: CDR1 MDHEN, CDR2 SYDVKM. The CDR3 length is 17 residues. Losses at the gene ends were 3 bases for V and 0 bases for J; bases not matched to a gene: 4. CDR3 sequence: CASSFIAGFSGANVLTF. The CDR3 DNA reads TGTGCCAGCAGTTTTATAGCGGGATTCTCTGGGGCCAACGTCCTGACTTTC.

J is TRBJ1-5 and V is TRBV15; 7 nucleotides match TRBD1. Germline CDR1 and CDR2: LNHNV and YYDKDF (reference sequence). The V and J ends lost 4 bases and 0 bases, in that order; junction bases with no gene match: 12. The CDR3 runs to 18 residues. The CDR3 spells CATSKDSSTGVSNQPQHF. The CDR3 region has the DNA TGTGCCACCAGCAAGGATTCCAGTACAGGGGTTAGCAATCAGCCCCAGCATTTT.

This rearrangement joins TRBV27 to TRBJ1-5, with 7 bases lining up with TRBD1. J gave up 1 base and V 6 bases, and 6 bases lay outside the gene matches. Germline-derived CDR1 and CDR2 are MNHEY and SMNVEV (reference sequence). This CDR3 contains 15 residues. The chain's CDR3 is CASSPRGVSNQPQHF. As DNA, the CDR3 is TGTGCCAGCAGCCCCAGGGGGGTGAGCAATCAGCCCCAGCATTTT.

This clone was observed once. The chain carries TRBV2 and TRBJ2-7, with 8 positions matching TRBD1. The V and J ends lost 6 bases and 2 bases, in that order; junction bases with no gene match: 6. Germline V gene sequence: CDR1 SNHLY, CDR2 FYNNEI. The CDR3 has 14 residues. The CDR3 DNA reads TGTGCCAGCAGCGACAGGGGATTCACCTACGAGCAGTACTTC. Protein product: CASSDRGFTYEQYF.

The chain has TRBV6-5 and TRBJ2-1; no reliable D call. Germline CDR1 is MNHEY and CDR2 is SVGAGI. The ends were cut back, 2 bases at V and 0 bases at J, with 11 bases in the middle. The CDR3 contains 16 residues. CDR3 protein: CASSYDYRSSYNEQFF. As DNA, the CDR3 is TGTGCCAGCAGTTACGATTACCGAAGCTCCTACAATGAGCAGTTCTTC.

The chain couples TRBV6-1 to TRBJ1-2, with 7 bases matching TRBD1. The V gene's germline CDR1 is MNHNS and CDR2 SASEGT. V gave up 4 bases and J gave up 4 bases; unmatched junction bases: 6. CDR3 size: 14 residues. DNA for the CDR3: TGTGCCAGCAGTGTCCCCGGGACAGCCTATGGCTACACCTTC. It is translated as CASSVPGTAYGYTF.

The V call is TRBV2, the J call TRBJ1-2, with D perhaps matching TRBD1 (5 bases). The V end was cut by 2 bases, the J end by 8 bases, with 12 bases between. This CDR3 has 13 amino acids. Germline V gene data show CDR1 as SNHLY and CDR2 as FYNNEI. CDR3 coding DNA: TGTGCCAGCAGTGAATCCGGGGCCGGCGGCTACACCTTC. Translating it yields CASSESGAGGYTF.

This clone came up once. The chain carries TRBV4-2 and TRBJ2-1, with a tentative D call TRBD2 (6 bases). The CDR3 covers 17 residues. Germline assignment: CDR1 LGHNA and CDR2 YNFKEQ. The V end lost 3 bases, the J end lost 5 bases, and 20 bases lay between the germline ends. The CDR3 protein is CASSHPFDGSVDNEQFF. The CDR3 DNA follows: TGTGCCAGCAGCCATCCCTTTGACGGGAGTGTGGACAATGAGCAGTTCTTC.

This chain uses TRBV7-9 with TRBJ2-7; 9 positions match TRBD2. Germline lookup yields CDR1 SEHNR and CDR2 FQNEAQ (reference sequence). This CDR3 spans 14 amino acids. J gave up 5 bases and V 4 bases, and 6 bases lay outside the gene matches. CDR3 sequence reads: CASSWSGRFDEQYF. DNA for the CDR3: TGTGCCAGCAGCTGGAGCGGGAGGTTTGACGAGCAGTACTTC.

The J gene is TRBJ2-5, the V gene TRBV14, with D possibly TRBD2 on 6 matching bases. The CDR3 extends over 13 amino acids. The V and J ends lost 3 bases and 8 bases respectively, with 13 bases between them. The germline gives CDR1 SGHDN, CDR2 FVKESK. The CDR3, as DNA: TGTGCCAGCAGCCAGGCGGGACCCCGAACCCAGTACTTC. Translation: CASSQAGPRTQYF.

This clone was seen more than once but under ten times. V and J are TRBV5-6 and TRBJ1-1; D perhaps matches TRBD1 (6 bases). V lost 0 bases, J lost 3 bases, and 12 bases lay in between. The germline V gene encodes CDR1 SGHDT and CDR2 YYEEEE. This CDR3 has 15 amino acids. The CDR3 loop is CASSLGTVSYTEAFF. Here the CDR3 DNA reads TGTGCCAGCAGCTTGGGGACAGTTTCCTACACTGAAGCTTTCTTT.

V usage is TRBV6-5 and J usage is TRBJ2-1; TRBD2 matches 9 bases. This CDR3 contains 15 residues. Trimming cost V 5 bases and J 4 bases; bases outside gene matches: 6. Germline V lookup: CDR1 MNHEY, CDR2 SVGAGI. CDR3 bases: TGTGCCAGCAGTCTCCGAGGACTAGCGTACAATGAGCAGTTCTTC. Residues: CASSLRGLAYNEQFF.

The chain links TRBV10-3 to TRBJ2-7; tentatively, D is TRBD1 (6 bases). V was shortened by 7 bases and J by 3 bases, with 7 bases between the two germline ends. Germline CDR1 ENHRY, CDR2 SYGVKD. The CDR3 spans 11 residues. The CDR3 loop is CAIMTGYEQYF. The CDR3 nucleotides are TGTGCCATCATGACAGGCTACGAGCAGTACTTC.

The J gene is TRBJ2-1, the V gene TRBV27, with TRBD2 identical over 12 bases. The ends lost 3 bases at V and 4 bases at J; junction bases unmatched: 4. The CDR3 has 16 residues. Germline V lookup: CDR1 MNHEY, CDR2 SMNVEV (reference sequence). CDR3 protein: CASSFPTSGSYNEQFF. CDR3 sequence (DNA): TGTGCCAGCAGTTTCCCGACTAGCGGGAGTTACAATGAGCAGTTCTTC.

This chain uses TRBV9 with TRBJ2-7, with D unclear. Per germline, CDR1 SGDLS and CDR2 YYNGEE. The CDR3 consists of 15 residues. Trimming cost V 3 bases and J 0 bases, with 13 bases left between them. Here the CDR3 reads CASSDRPRSSYEQYF. DNA of the CDR3: TGTGCCAGCAGCGATAGACCGAGGAGCTCCTACGAGCAGTACTTC.